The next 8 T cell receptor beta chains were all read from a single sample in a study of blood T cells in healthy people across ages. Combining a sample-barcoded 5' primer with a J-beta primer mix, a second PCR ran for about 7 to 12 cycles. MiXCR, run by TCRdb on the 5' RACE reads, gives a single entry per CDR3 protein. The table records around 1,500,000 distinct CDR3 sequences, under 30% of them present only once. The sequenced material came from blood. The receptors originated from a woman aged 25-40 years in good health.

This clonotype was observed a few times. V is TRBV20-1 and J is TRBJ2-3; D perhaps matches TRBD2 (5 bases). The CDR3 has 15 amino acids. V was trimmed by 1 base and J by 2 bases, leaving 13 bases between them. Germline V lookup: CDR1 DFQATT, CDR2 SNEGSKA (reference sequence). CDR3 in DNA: TGCAGTGCTAGAGCCGGTTTCGGGGACACAGATACGCAGTATTTT. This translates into CSARAGFGDTDTQYF.

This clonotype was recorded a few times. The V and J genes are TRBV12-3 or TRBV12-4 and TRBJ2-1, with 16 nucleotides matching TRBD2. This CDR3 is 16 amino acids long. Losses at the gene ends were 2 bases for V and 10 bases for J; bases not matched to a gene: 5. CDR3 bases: TGTGCCAGCAGTTTATTCGGGACTAGCGGGGGGGTGGAGCAGTTCTTC. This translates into CASSLFGTSGGVEQFF.

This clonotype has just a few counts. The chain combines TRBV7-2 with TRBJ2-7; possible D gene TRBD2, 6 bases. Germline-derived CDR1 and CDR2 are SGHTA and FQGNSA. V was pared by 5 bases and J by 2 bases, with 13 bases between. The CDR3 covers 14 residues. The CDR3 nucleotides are TGTGCCAGCAGCGCGACGGGACTTACCTACGAGCAGTACTTC. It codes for CASSATGLTYEQYF. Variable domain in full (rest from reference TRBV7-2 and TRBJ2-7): GAGVSQSPSNKVTEKGKDVELRCDPISGHTALYWYRQSLGQGLEFLIYFQGNSAPDKSGLPSDRFSAERTGGSVSTLTIQRTQQEDSAVYLCASSATGLTYEQYFGPGTRLTVT.

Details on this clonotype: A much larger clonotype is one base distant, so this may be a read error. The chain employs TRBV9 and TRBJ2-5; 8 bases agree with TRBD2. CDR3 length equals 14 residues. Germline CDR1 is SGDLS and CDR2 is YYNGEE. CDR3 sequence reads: CASSVGTSREPQYF. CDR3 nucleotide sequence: TGTGCCAGCAGCGTAGGGACTAGCCGAGAGCCCCAGTACTTC.

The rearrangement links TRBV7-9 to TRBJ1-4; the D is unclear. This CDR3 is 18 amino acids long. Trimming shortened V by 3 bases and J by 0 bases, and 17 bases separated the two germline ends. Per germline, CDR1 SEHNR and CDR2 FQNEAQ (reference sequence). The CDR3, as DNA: TGTGCCAGCAGCTTCTCGCCAGTAAGGGATGCAACTAATGAAAAACTGTTTTTT. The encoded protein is CASSFSPVRDATNEKLFF. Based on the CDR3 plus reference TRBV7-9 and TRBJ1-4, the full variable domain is DTGVSQNPRHKITKRGQNVTFRCDPISEHNRLYWYRQTLGQGPEFLTYFQNEAQLEKSRLLSDRFSAERPKGSFSTLEIQRTEQGDSAMYLCASSFSPVRDATNEKLFFGSGTQLSVL.

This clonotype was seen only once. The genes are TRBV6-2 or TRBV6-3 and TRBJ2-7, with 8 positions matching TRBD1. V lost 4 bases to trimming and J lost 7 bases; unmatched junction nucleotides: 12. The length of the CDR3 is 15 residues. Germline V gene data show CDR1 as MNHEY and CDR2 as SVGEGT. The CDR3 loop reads CASSLGQGPNNEQYF. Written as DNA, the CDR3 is TGTGCCAGCAGTTTAGGACAGGGCCCCAACAATGAGCAGTACTTC.

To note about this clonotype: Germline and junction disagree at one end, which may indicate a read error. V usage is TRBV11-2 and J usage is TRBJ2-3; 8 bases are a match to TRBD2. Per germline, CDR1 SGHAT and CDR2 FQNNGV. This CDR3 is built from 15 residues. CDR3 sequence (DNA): TGTGCCAGCAGCTGGACTAGCCCTAGCACAGATACGCGGTATTTT. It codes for CASSWTSPSTDTRYF.

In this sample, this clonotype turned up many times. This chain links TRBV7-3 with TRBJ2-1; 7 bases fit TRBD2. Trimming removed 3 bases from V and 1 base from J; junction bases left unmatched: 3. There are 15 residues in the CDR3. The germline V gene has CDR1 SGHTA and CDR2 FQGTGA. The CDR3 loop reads CASSLTSSSYNEQFF. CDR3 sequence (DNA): TGTGCCAGCAGCTTGACTAGCTCATCCTACAATGAGCAGTTCTTC.